One and the same sample provided the 25 T cell receptor beta chains below, sequenced in a study of regulatory T cells in long-lasting Graves disease. TCR beta libraries were built with iRepertoire HTBI primers and Arm-PCR of CDR3 regions. From the multiplex PCR reads, TCRdb called clonotypes with MiXCR, one entry per CDR3 protein. The table lists more than 450,000 distinct CDR3 sequences, roughly 16% of them singletons. Time point specified: newly diagnosed GD, antithyroid drugs for less than 3 months. RNA extracted from PBMCs served as the sequencing template. These same data were also listed under a study on T cells in Graves' hyperthyroidism and ophthalmopathy.

Material: peripheral blood mononuclear cells (PBMCs), obtained at new diagnosis, from a patient treated with antithyroid drugs. The source is a man aged 35 to 55 with Graves disease.

There are many counts of this clonotype. V usage is TRBV30 and J usage is TRBJ2-7; 12 nucleotides agree with TRBD2. V gave up 3 bases and J gave up 5 bases; unmatched junction bases: 11. This CDR3 is 16 amino acids long. CDR1 GTSNPN and CDR2 SVGIG come from the germline V gene (reference sequence). The CDR3 loop reads CAWRPSRLAGAHEQYF. Here the CDR3 DNA reads TGTGCCTGGAGACCCAGCCGACTAGCGGGAGCCCACGAGCAGTACTTC.

This clonotype occurred many times. The genes are TRBV28 and TRBJ2-3, with a possible D match to TRBD1 (5 bases). This CDR3 has 14 amino acids. Trimming cost V 6 bases and J 0 bases, with 10 bases left between them. CDR1 is MDHEN, CDR2 SYDVKM, per germline. CDR3 bases: TGTGCCAGCAGACGTGCAGGGAGCACAGATACGCAGTATTTT. Translated: CASRRAGSTDTQYF.

This clonotype was counted at least ten times. This chain uses TRBV5-1 with TRBJ2-2; D is possibly TRBD1 or TRBD2 (5 bases each). The V end lost 0 bases, the J end lost 6 bases, and 12 bases lay between the germline ends. The CDR3 consists of 15 residues. Looked up from germline, CDR1 is SGHRS and CDR2 is YFSETQ. CDR3 bases: TGCGCCAGCAGCTTGGAACAGGAGAGGGCCGGGGAGCTGTTTTTT. Translating gives CASSLEQERAGELFF.

Ten or more counts support this clonotype. The chain couples TRBV11-2 to TRBJ2-5; TRBD1 aligns across 10 bases. Germline lookup yields CDR1 SGHAT and CDR2 FQNNGV. V lost 7 bases to trimming and J lost 5 bases; unmatched junction nucleotides: 10. The CDR3 sequence is 15 residues long. The CDR3 sequence: CASTSTGGVRETQYF. CDR3 nucleotide sequence: TGTGCCAGCACCTCGACAGGGGGCGTTAGGGAGACCCAGTACTTC.

Of note for this clonotype: A much larger clone sits a single nucleotide away, making a read error possible. The chain carries TRBV12-3 or TRBV12-4 and TRBJ2-7; the D gene is possibly TRBD1 (6 bases). The CDR3 runs 11 residues. The V and J ends lost 10 bases and 3 bases respectively, with 10 bases between them. The CDR3 here is CANEGVYEQYF. The CDR3, as DNA: TGTGCCAACGAGGGGGTCTACGAGCAGTACTTC.

V usage is TRBV10-2 and J usage is TRBJ2-7; D is undetermined. The CDR3 is 12 residues long. CDR1 is WSHSY and CDR2 is SAAADI in the germline V gene. The V end lost 7 bases, the J end lost 0 bases, and 7 bases lay between the germline ends. CDR3 protein: CASMDGSYEQYF. DNA for the CDR3: TGCGCCAGCATGGACGGCTCCTACGAGCAGTACTTC.

At least ten counts were recorded for this clonotype. The chain carries TRBV20-1 and TRBJ2-3, with 8 bases fitting TRBD1. The CDR3 spans 15 residues. Germline CDR1 is DFQATT and CDR2 is SNEGSKA (reference sequence). The V and J ends lost 4 bases and 4 bases, in that order; junction bases with no gene match: 10. Written as DNA, the CDR3 is TGCAGTGCTACAAGCCTCAGGGGGCGACCAGATACGCAGTATTTT. Residues: CSATSLRGRPDTQYF.

This clonotype was observed many times. The rearrangement joins TRBV7-2 to TRBJ2-7; D call uncertain. V was cut by 1 base and J by 1 base, with 8 bases left in between. The CDR3 length is 14 residues. Germline V gene lookup returns CDR1 SGHTA and CDR2 FQGNSA. The CDR3 DNA is TGTGCCAGCAGCTTAGACCTCGGTTCCTACGAGCAGTACTTC. Translated, it gives CASSLDLGSYEQYF.

A note on this clonotype: This sequence is one base from a far larger clone and is likely a read error. The chain combines TRBV6-2 or TRBV6-3 with TRBJ1-1; the D is unclear. This CDR3 comprises 14 residues. The germline V gene encodes CDR1 MNHEY and CDR2 SVGEGT. As DNA, the CDR3 is TGTGCCAGCATGGATAGGCGGGTGAAAACTGAAGCTTTCTTT. This translates into CASMDRRVKTEAFF.

The rearrangement uses TRBV19 and TRBJ2-7; D tentatively reads TRBD1 or TRBD2 (5 bases each). The CDR3 covers 14 residues. Germline CDR1 LNHDA, CDR2 SQIVND (reference sequence). Between the trimmed V and J ends, which lost 2 bases and 5 bases, there was a span of 13 bases. The CDR3 nucleotides read TGTGCCAGTAGTATATTAGGGACCTCGGACGAGCAGTACTTC. Protein: CASSILGTSDEQYF.

The J gene is TRBJ1-5, the V gene TRBV6-5, with D possibly TRBD1 on 5 matching bases. The germline gives CDR1 MNHEY, CDR2 SVGAGI. Trimming removed 4 bases from V and 5 bases from J, with 21 bases in between. This CDR3 region has 17 residues. CDR3: CASSFLPGAEGDQPQHF. The CDR3 bases are TGTGCCAGCAGTTTTCTTCCCGGGGCTGAGGGTGATCAGCCCCAGCATTTT.

For this clonotype: The junction shows a germline mismatch at one end, possibly a read error. This chain uses TRBV5-1 with TRBJ2-3, with 12 bases matching TRBD2. Germline values: CDR1 SGHRS, CDR2 YFSETQ. The CDR3 contains 17 residues. The CDR3 nucleotides are TGCGCCAGAAGCTTGGGGACTAGCGGGTTCCTCACAGATACGCAGTATTTT. Translation: CARSLGTSGFLTDTQYF.

The V call is TRBV27, the J call TRBJ1-5; 8 bases align to TRBD1. Germline V lookup: CDR1 MNHEY, CDR2 SMNVEV (reference sequence). The length of the CDR3 is 16 residues. V shed 3 bases and J 7 bases; nucleotides not matched to a gene: 11. DNA of the CDR3: TGTGCCAGCAGTTTGTCGGACAGGGCTTTTGACCAGCCCCAGCATTTT. This translates into CASSLSDRAFDQPQHF.

This chain links TRBV12-3 or TRBV12-4 with TRBJ1-1; D is possibly TRBD1 (5 bases). The CDR3 consists of 13 residues. Deletions cut 2 bases from V and 3 bases from J, with 7 bases between. CDR3 bases: TGTGCCAGCAGTTTACAGGGCTACACTGAAGCTTTCTTT. It yields the protein CASSLQGYTEAFF.

This clonotype appeared many times. The chain combines TRBV19 with TRBJ2-1; 11 bases line up with TRBD1. Germline CDR1 is LNHDA and CDR2 is SQIVND (reference sequence). CDR3 size: 18 residues. Trimming at V came to 1 base and at J to 0 bases, leaving 5 bases not matched to a gene. For the CDR3, the DNA is TGTGCCAGTAGTATAGGAGGGACAGGGGGGGGCTCCTACAATGAGCAGTTCTTC. Its protein product is CASSIGGTGGGSYNEQFF.

This clonotype was counted at least ten times. This chain links TRBV5-1 with TRBJ2-2, with D possibly matching TRBD1 (6 bases). The ends were cut back, 4 bases at V and 5 bases at J, with 18 bases in the middle. Germline V gene data show CDR1 as SGHRS and CDR2 as YFSETQ. The CDR3 sequence is 16 residues long. DNA of the CDR3: TGCGCCAGCAGCCCCTTTACAGGGTTGGGAACCGGGGAGCTGTTTTTT. It specifies CASSPFTGLGTGELFF.

This clonotype was picked up many times. The J gene is TRBJ1-1, the V gene TRBV6-1, with TRBD1 matching over 10 bases. Trimming removed 10 bases from V and 1 base from J; junction bases left unmatched: 6. Germline V CDR1 and CDR2: MNHNS, SASEGT. The length of the CDR3 is 14 residues. This CDR3 reads CATRDRGRNTEAFF. The CDR3 DNA reads TGTGCCACCCGGGACAGGGGCAGGAACACTGAAGCTTTCTTT.

This clonotype was counted ten times or more. The V gene is TRBV28, the J gene TRBJ1-2; 7 bases line up with TRBD1. Per the germline V gene, CDR1 is MDHEN and CDR2 is SYDVKM. The V gene end was trimmed by 0 bases and the J gene end by 5 bases; junction bases not matched to a gene: 3. CDR3 length: 14 amino acids. The chain's CDR3 is CASSLWGQNYGYTF. The CDR3 DNA reads TGTGCCAGCAGTTTATGGGGACAGAATTATGGCTACACCTTC.

The table lists this clonotype with many counts. The chain couples TRBV28 to TRBJ2-3, with D perhaps being TRBD1 or TRBD2 (5 bases each). Germline V gene lookup returns CDR1 MDHEN and CDR2 SYDVKM. This CDR3 region has 15 residues. With 6 bases removed from V and 1 base from J, the gap between germline ends came to 14 bases. The CDR3 region is CASRGDHARTDTQYF. The CDR3 DNA reads TGTGCCAGCAGAGGGGACCATGCCCGCACAGATACGCAGTATTTT. The entire variable domain, with the rest obtained from reference TRBV28 and TRBJ2-3, is as follows: DVKVTQSSRYLVKRTGEKVFLECVQDMDHENMFWYRQDPGLGLRLIYFSYDVKMKEKGDIPEGYSVSREKKERFSLILESASTNQTSMYLCASRGDHARTDTQYFGPGTRLTVL.

For this clonotype: A read error may explain this, as a much larger clone is one base away. The V gene is TRBV7-9, the J gene TRBJ2-7, with 8 bases lining up with TRBD2. The CDR3 consists of 13 residues. The germline V gene has CDR1 SEHNR and CDR2 FQNEAQ (reference sequence). V lost 5 bases to trimming and J lost 3 bases; unmatched junction nucleotides: 3. The CDR3: CASSNGGVYEQYF. For the CDR3, the DNA is TGTGCCAGCAGCAACGGGGGGGTCTACGAGCAGTACTTC.

As concerns this clonotype: This sequence is one base from a far larger clone and is likely a read error. The chain links TRBV2 to TRBJ2-7; TRBD1 agrees at 9 bases. This CDR3 contains 14 residues. CDR1 SNHLY and CDR2 FYNNEI come from the germline V gene. Trimming cost V 6 bases and J 7 bases; bases outside gene matches: 10. This CDR3 is CASSIGTGIYEQYF. The CDR3 DNA follows: TGTGCCAGCAGCATCGGGACAGGGATCTATGAGCAGTACTTC.

Only a few counts were recorded for this clonotype. The V gene is TRBV28, the J gene TRBJ2-1; the D is unclear. V was clipped by 6 bases and J by 0 bases, with 12 bases between them. The CDR3 spans 15 residues. From germline, CDR1 is MDHEN and CDR2 SYDVKM. The CDR3, as DNA: TGTGCCAGCAGGGGCTCCCCGAGCTCCTACAATGAGCAGTTCTTC. Translated: CASRGSPSSYNEQFF.

Note on this clonotype: At one end, the junction sequence differs from germline, possibly due to a read error. The rearrangement links TRBV20-1 to TRBJ2-3, with TRBD2 matching 10 bases. This CDR3 is 15 amino acids long. The germline V gene has CDR1 DFQATT and CDR2 SNEGSKA (reference sequence). CDR3 in DNA: TGCAGTGCTCCGTTTAGCGGGAGGAGCACAGATACGCGGTATTTT. Amino acids: CSAPFSGRSTDTRYF.

The sample holds many counts of this clonotype. The V gene is TRBV6-5, the J gene TRBJ2-1; 9 nucleotides line up with TRBD2. Germline assignment: CDR1 MNHEY and CDR2 SVGAGI. This CDR3 comprises 15 residues. V lost 4 bases, J lost 3 bases, and 4 bases stayed unmatched. The CDR3 DNA sequence: TGTGCCAGCAGTTCCTCTAGCGGGGACTACAATGAGCAGTTCTTC. Protein: CASSSSSGDYNEQFF.

This clonotype came up a few times. V and J are TRBV28 and TRBJ1-5; maybe TRBD1 (6 bases). V was trimmed by 3 bases and J by 2 bases, leaving 14 bases between them. The CDR3 is made up of 16 amino acids. CDR1 MDHEN and CDR2 SYDVKM come from the germline V gene. CDR3 sequence (DNA): TGTGCCAGCAGTTTGAAGGGGGGGCTAGGCAATCAGCCCCAGCATTTT. This translates into CASSLKGGLGNQPQHF.